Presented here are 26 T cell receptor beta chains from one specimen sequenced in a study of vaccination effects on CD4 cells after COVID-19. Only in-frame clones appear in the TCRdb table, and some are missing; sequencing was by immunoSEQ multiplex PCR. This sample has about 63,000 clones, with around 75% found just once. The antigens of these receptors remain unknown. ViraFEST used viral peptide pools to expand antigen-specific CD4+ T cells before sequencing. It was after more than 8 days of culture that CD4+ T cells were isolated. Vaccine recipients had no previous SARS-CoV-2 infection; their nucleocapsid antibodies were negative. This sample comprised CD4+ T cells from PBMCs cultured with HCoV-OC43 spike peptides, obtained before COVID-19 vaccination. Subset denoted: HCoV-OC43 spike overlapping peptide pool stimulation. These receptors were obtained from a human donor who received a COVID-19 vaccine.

In nucleotides, the CDR3 is TGTGCCAGCAGCAAAAACAGGGTCTCGGACAATGAGCAGTTCTTC. It translates to CASSKNRVSDNEQFF. The chain joins TRBV21-1 to TRBJ2-1; the DNA was not compared with TRBD1, the D call given in the table. TRBV21-1 is described as a pseudogene. This CDR3 is built from 15 residues.

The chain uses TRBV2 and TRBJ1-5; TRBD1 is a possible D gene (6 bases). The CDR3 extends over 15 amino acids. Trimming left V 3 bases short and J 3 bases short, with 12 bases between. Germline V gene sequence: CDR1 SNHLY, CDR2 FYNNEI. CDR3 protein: CASSDLQGNNQPQHF. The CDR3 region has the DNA TGTGCCAGCAGTGATCTTCAGGGGAACAATCAGCCCCAGCATTTT.

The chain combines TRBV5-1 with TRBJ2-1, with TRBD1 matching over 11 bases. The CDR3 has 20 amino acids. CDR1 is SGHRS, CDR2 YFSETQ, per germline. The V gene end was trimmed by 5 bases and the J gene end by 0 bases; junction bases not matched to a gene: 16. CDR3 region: CASSLTGTGGFLYSYNEQFF. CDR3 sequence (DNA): TGCGCCAGCAGTCTGACCGGGACAGGGGGATTCCTATACTCCTACAATGAGCAGTTCTTC.

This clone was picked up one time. In nucleotides, the CDR3 is TGTGCCAGCAGCTTAGATGGTACGGGGGGAGAGACCCAGTACTTC. Amino acids: CASSLDGTGGETQYF. V gene TRBV11-2 combines with J gene TRBJ2-5; TRBD2 matches at 7 bases. The CDR3 sequence is 15 residues long. J was trimmed by 4 bases and V by 0 bases; bases with no gene match: 5. Germline loops: CDR1 SGHAT, CDR2 FQNNGV.

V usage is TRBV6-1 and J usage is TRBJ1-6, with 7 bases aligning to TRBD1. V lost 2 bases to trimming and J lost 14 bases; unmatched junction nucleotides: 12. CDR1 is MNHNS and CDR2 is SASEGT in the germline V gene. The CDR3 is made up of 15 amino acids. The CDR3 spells CASSENRDSFEALHF. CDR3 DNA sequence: TGTGCCAGCAGTGAAAACCGGGACAGCTTCGAAGCCCTCCACTTT.

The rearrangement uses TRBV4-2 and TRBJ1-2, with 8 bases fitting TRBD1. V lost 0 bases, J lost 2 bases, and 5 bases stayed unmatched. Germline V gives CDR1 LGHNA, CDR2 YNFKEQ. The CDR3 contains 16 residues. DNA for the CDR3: TGTGCCAGCAGCCAAGATCGGACAGGGTACAACTATGGCTACACCTTC. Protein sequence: CASSQDRTGYNYGYTF.

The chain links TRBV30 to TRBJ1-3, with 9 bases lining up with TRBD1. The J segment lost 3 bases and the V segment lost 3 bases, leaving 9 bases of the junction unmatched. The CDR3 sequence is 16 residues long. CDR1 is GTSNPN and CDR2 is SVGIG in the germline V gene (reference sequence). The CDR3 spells CAWSEQGAQGGNTIYF. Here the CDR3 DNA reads TGTGCCTGGAGCGAACAGGGGGCCCAGGGTGGAAACACCATATATTTT. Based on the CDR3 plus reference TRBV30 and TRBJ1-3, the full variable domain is SQTIHQWPATLVQPVGSPLSLECTVEGTSNPNLYWYRQAAGRGLQLLFYSVGIGQISSEVPQNLSASRPQDRQFILSSKKLLLSDSGFYLCAWSEQGAQGGNTIYFGEGSWLTVV.

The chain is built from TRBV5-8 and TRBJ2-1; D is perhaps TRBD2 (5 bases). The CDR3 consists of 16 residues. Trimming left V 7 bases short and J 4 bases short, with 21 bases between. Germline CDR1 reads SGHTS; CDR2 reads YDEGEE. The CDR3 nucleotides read TGTGCCAGCCCCAATAGGCCAGCGGAGCCATACAATGAGCAGTTCTTC. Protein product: CASPNRPAEPYNEQFF.

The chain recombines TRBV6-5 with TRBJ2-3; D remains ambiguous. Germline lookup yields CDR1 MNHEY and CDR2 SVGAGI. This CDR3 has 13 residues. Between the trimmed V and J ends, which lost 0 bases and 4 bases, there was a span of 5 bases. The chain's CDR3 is CASSYSRADTQYF. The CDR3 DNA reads TGTGCCAGCAGTTACTCCCGAGCAGATACGCAGTATTTT.

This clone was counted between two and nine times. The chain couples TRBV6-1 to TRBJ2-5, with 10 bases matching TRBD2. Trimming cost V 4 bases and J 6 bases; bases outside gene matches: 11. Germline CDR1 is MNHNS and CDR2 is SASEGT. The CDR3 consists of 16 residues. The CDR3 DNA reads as TGTGCCAGCAGTGTTGGTGGGACTAGCGTCCCTAAGACCCAGTACTTC. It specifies CASSVGGTSVPKTQYF.

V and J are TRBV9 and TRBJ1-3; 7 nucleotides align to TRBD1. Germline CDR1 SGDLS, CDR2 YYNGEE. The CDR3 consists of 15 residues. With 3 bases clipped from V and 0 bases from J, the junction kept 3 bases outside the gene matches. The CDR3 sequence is CASSARDSSGNTIYF. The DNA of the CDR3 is TGTGCCAGCAGCGCCCGGGACAGCTCTGGAAACACCATATATTTT. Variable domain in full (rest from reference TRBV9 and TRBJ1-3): DSGVTQTPKHLITATGQRVTLRCSPRSGDLSVYWYQQSLDQGLQFLIQYYNGEERAKGNILERFSAQQFPDLHSELNLSSLELGDSALYFCASSARDSSGNTIYFGEGSWLTVV.

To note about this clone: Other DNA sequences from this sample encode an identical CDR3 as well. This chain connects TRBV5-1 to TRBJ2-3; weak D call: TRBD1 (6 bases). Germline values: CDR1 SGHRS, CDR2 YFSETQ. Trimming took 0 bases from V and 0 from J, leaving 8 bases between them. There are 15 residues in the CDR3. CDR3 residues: CASSLAGQSTDTQYF. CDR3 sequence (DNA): TGCGCCAGCAGCTTGGCAGGACAGAGCACAGATACGCAGTATTTT.

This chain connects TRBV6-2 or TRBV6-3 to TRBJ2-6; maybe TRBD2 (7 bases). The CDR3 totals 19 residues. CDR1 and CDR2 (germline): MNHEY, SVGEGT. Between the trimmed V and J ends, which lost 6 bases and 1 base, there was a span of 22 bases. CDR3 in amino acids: CASSHRGAGMVSGANVLTF. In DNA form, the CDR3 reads TGTGCCAGCAGCCATCGGGGGGCAGGCATGGTGTCTGGGGCCAACGTCCTGACTTTC.

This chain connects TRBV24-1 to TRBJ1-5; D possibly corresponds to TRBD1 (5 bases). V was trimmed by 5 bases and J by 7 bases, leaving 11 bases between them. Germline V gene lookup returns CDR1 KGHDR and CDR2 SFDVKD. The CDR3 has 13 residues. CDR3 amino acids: CATSVREGQPQHF. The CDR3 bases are TGTGCCACCAGTGTCAGGGAGGGGCAGCCCCAGCATTTT.

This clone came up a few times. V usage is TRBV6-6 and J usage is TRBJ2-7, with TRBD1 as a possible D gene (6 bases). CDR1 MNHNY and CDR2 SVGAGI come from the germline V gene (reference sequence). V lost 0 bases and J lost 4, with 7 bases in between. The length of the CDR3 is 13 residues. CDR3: CASSYSDRYEQYV. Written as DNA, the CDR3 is TGTGCCAGCAGTTACTCGGACAGATACGAGCAGTACGTC.

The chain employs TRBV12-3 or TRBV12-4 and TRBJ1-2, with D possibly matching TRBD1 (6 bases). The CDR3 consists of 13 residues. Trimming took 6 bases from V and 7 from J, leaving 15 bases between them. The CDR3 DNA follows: TGTGCCAGCAGATGGACAGTGTTCTTTGGCTACACCTTC. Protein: CASRWTVFFGYTF.

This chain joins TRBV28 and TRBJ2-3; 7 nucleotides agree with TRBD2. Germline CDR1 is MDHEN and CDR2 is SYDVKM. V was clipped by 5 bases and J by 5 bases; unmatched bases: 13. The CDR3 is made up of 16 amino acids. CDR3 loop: CASSPPWGGEIDTQYF. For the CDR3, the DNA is TGTGCCAGCAGTCCCCCCTGGGGGGGGGAAATAGATACGCAGTATTTT.

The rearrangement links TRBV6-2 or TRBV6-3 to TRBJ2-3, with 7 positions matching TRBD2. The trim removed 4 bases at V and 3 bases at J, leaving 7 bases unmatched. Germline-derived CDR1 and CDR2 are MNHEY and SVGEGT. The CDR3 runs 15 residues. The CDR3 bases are TGTGCCAGCAGTTCCGGCGGGGGATTTACAGATACGCAGTATTTT. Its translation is CASSSGGGFTDTQYF.

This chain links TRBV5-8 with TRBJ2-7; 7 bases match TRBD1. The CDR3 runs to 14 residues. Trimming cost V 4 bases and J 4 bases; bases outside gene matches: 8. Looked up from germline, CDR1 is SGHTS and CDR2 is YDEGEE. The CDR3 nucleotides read TGTGCCAGCAGCCTGAGGACAGGACCATACGAGCAGTACGTC. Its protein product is CASSLRTGPYEQYV.

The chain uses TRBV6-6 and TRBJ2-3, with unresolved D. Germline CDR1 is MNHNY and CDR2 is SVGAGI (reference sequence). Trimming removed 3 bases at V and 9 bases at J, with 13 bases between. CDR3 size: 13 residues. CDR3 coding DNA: TGTGCCAGCAGTTATTCCCCTCTAGAGACGCAGTATTTT. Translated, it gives CASSYSPLETQYF.

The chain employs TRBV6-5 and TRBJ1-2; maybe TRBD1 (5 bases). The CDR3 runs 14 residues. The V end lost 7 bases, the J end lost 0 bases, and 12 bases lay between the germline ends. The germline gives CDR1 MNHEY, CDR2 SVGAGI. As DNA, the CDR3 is TGTGCCAGCAAACAGGCTTTAGCTAACTATGGCTACACCTTC. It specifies CASKQALANYGYTF.

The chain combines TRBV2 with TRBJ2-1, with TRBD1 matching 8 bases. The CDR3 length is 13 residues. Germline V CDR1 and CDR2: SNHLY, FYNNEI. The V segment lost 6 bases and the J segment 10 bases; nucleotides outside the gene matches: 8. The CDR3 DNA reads TGTGCCAGCAGCGGACAGGGAAAACCCGAGCAGTTCTTC. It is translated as CASSGQGKPEQFF. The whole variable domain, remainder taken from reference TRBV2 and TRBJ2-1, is EPEVTQTPSHQVTQMGQEVILRCVPISNHLYFYWYRQILGQKVEFLVSFYNNEISEKSEIFDDQFSVERPDGSNFTLKIRSTKLEDSAMYFCASSGQGKPEQFFGPGTRLTVL.

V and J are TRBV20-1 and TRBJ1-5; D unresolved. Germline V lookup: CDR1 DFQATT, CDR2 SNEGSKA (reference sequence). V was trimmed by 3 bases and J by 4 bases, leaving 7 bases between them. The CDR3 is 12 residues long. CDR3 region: CSASRPNQPQHF. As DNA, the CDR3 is TGCAGTGCTAGTAGACCGAATCAGCCCCAGCATTTT.

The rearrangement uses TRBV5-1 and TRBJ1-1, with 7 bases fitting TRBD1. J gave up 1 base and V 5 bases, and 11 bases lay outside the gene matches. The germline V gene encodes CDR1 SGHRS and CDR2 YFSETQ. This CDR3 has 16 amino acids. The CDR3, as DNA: TGCGCCAGCAGTACGCAGGGGGTTGGTGCGAACACTGAAGCTTTCTTT. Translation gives CASSTQGVGANTEAFF.

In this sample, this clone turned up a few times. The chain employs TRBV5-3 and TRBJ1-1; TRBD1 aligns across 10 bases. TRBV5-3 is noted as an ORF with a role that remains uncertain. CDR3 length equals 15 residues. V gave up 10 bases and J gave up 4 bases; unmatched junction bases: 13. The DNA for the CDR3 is TGTGCCGCCCACCAGGGACAGGGGAAAGTCACTGAAGCTTTCTTT. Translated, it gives CAAHQGQGKVTEAFF.

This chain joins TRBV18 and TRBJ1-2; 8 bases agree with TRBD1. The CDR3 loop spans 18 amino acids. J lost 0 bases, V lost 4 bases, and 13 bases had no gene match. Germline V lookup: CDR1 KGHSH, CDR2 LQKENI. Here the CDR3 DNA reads TGTGCCAGCTCACTTGGCCCGGTGGGACAGGCGACTAACTATGGCTACACCTTC. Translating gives CASSLGPVGQATNYGYTF.